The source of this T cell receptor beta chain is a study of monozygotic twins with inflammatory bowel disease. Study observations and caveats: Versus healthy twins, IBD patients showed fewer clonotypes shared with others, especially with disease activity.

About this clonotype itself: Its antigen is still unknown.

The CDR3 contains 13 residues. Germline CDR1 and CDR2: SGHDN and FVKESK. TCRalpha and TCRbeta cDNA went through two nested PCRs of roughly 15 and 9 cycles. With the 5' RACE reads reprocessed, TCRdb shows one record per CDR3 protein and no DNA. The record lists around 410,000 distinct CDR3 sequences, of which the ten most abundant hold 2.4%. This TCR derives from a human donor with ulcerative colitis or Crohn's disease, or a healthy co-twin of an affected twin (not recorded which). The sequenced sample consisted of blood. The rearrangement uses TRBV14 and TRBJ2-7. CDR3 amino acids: CASSQDLPSEQYF.